The clone carrying this TCR beta chain was seen only a few times. This entry belongs to a study of early T cells in non-severe SARS-CoV-2 infection. Study background: Sequencing of bulk RNA from unsorted whole blood was done, without chain pairing.

Individual cDNA molecules received unique molecular identifiers. TCRdb used MiXCR to reprocess the 5' RACE reads, holding one entry per CDR3 protein. The sample shows about 36,000 distinct CDR3 sequences, roughly 5.4% of them seen only once. V was trimmed by 8 bases and J by 3 bases, leaving 17 bases between them. This CDR3 region has 14 residues. CDR1 SNHLY and CDR2 FYNNEI come from the germline V gene. The TCR comes from an adult who was a healthcare worker with PCR-confirmed SARS-CoV-2 infection or an uninfected control (not recorded which). The V gene is TRBV2, the J gene TRBJ2-7, with D possibly TRBD2 on 5 matching bases. Sequenced sample: whole blood. The CDR3 DNA reads TGTGCCAGCCACCCGGCCATCGGGATCTACGAGCAGTACTTC. Translating it yields CASHPAIGIYEQYF.